This T cell receptor beta chain derives from a study of blood T cell repertoires in COVID-19. Study as a whole: PBMCs, B-cell-depleted T cells, or T cells provided the cDNA or gDNA that made up the material.

Cohorts were based on clinical histories the participants reported. Participants classified as exposed had met a COVID-19 case within 2 weeks before study entry. Original processing methods: Estimation of nucleated cell counts relied on the amplification of reference gene primers. The method was immunoSEQ multiplex PCR; TCRdb's version includes in-frame clones alone and lacks a portion of them. D and trimming come from the DNA, and the V and J calls and clone size come from that table. Of 300,000 to 450,000 clones listed, more than 70% are singletons. Sequences were obtained from PBMCs or T cells enriched from blood (not recorded which). This TCR came from a woman between 25 and 40 years old who had been exposed to COVID-19.

CDR3 sequence reads: CASSPLPTLNTEAFF. The DNA of the CDR3 is TGTGCCAGCAGCCCACTACCGACCTTGAACACTGAAGCTTTCTTT. This chain connects TRBV28 to TRBJ1-1; D unresolved. Germline V gene lookup returns CDR1 MDHEN and CDR2 SYDVKM. V lost 6 bases and J lost 0, with 14 bases in between. This CDR3 is 15 amino acids long.